This T cell receptor beta chain stems from a study of cytomegalovirus exposure and HLA in healthy donors (dated by TCRdb to 2016 to 2017). Broadly, across the study: In an earlier analysis of roughly 590 of the donors, approximately 300 Gb of sequence data and 90 million to 120 million unique TCR beta sequences from roughly 180 million T cells were reported. An early release covering around 630 HLA-typed donors comprised approximately 290 gigabases of sequencing data and around 80 million unique TCR sequences. Of the roughly 420 genotyped donors, 65% to 90% were placed in the genetic ancestry cluster associated with self-reported Caucasian donors. The aim of the study was to test whether cataloging public T cell receptors could identify signatures of past pathogen exposure. The study used immunosequencing to profile the T cell repertoires of approximately 650 subjects and linked those repertoires to cytomegalovirus serostatus. A separate validation cohort of roughly 110 different subjects was used in addition to the roughly 640-subject first cohort. High-throughput TCR immunosequencing, statistical association of individual TCRs with disease status, and machine learning were combined to predict cytomegalovirus infection status. In a later analysis, previously published TCR beta repertoires from 600 to 850 donors were re-analyzed and high-resolution HLA genotyping was added so that TCR occurrence patterns could be studied. Rather than drawing on any new phenotypic data, the later analysis identified candidate immune exposures from TCR beta sequences and the way those sequences occurred across donors. An earlier analysis of more than 450 of the donors used high-throughput TCR beta sequencing to judge whether each TCR beta V gene segment behaved as functional or pseudogenic. Alongside the repertoire data, information on donor age, sex, ethnicity and CMV serostatus was compiled. Genome-wide SNP genotypes for about three fifths of the roughly 670 donors were used in a later genetic analysis, which treated that subset as a discovery cohort. All discovery cohort repertoires had been generated on a single sequencing platform. Both class I and class II loci were covered by HLA typing, at four-digit resolution. The number of donors typed differed by locus, with roughly 629-640 for A, B, C, DRB1 and DQB1, more than 500 for DQA1, approximately 580 for DPA1, and approximately 470 for DPB1. About five DR-DQ haplotypes were treated as single units for association and clustering because of strong linkage in the cohort. Across 300 to 400 genotyped donors of the cohort, an average of about 240,000 unique TCR beta nucleotide sequences per donor were sequenced, and roughly 20% of those sequences were non-productive. Study-wide findings and limitations: In vitro tests confirmed that a few of the cytomegalovirus-associated TCR beta chains recognize cytomegalovirus antigens. According to a later genetic analysis, donors in an Asian-associated ancestry cluster had fewer N-insertions in productive TCRs than the approximately 670-donor mean. Cytomegalovirus status was reported to be diagnosed by the classifier with high specificity and sensitivity in both the original and validation cohorts. In a later analysis, several top co-occurrence clusters were reported to appear linked to parvovirus B19, influenza, CMV and Epstein-Barr virus. A further reported finding was that TCR beta sequences accurately predicted the HLA-A and HLA-B alleles for most subjects in the first cohort. Some IMGT-functional V segments, including TRBV6-2 and TRBV6-3, could not be told apart with the 87-base-pair reads, so those segments were excluded. The cohort was sequenced for TCR beta chains only, and without alpha or paired-chain data the features that could be detected were limited. In the study, approximately 150 TCR beta chains were listed as associated with cytomegalovirus. The only immune exposure information available for the cohort was CMV serostatus. In a later analysis, the rate of TCR association differed among HLA loci, with DRB1 alleles having the most associated TCRs and HLA-C alleles having the fewest. The sequencing pipeline was judged likely to have produced a cluster of highly shared sequence variants as a technical artifact. A later genetic analysis associated a missense DCLRE1C variant with V-gene and J-gene trimming of TCR beta chains, and an independent cohort replicated the association. Assigning TCR associations to individual alleles was difficult when HLA alleles, especially DR and DQ, strongly co-occurred. While some public TCRs were present in many individuals, most TCR sequences turned up only very rarely across donors. A later analysis associated about 17,000 TCR beta sequences with specific HLA alleles at a false discovery rate of 0.05. A later analysis found that most CMV-associated TCR beta chains appeared HLA-restricted, with HLA associations seemingly driven largely by CMV exposure. Linkage disequilibrium might explain the correlated functional status among segregating V segments, but an unknown experimental factor could not be excluded. HLA typing was unavailable for some donors at each locus, so association tests used only the typed subset. Because counts were too low, 15 to 20 rarely observed V segments, including chromosome 9 orphons, were excluded from the earlier analysis of about 500 of the donors. The authors suggested that the approach could potentially be extended to other disease states and immunological phenotypes. In a later analysis, HLA-associated TCR beta chains showed more clonal expansion and lower generation probabilities than non-associated chains that were equally common. Presence/absence analyses assumed roughly uniform sequencing depth across donors, an assumption that may not hold. Broadly in line with IMGT annotations, most TCR beta V segments showed up in productive rearrangements about 87% or about 30% of the time in an earlier analysis of approximately 640 of the donors.

Comment on this clone: The specificity of this receptor is unknown. No qualities accompany the bases; no much larger clone lies one base away.

The cohort consisted of 670 or so healthy bone marrow donors. At the time of sampling, all cohort members were nominally healthy, though unrecorded immune exposures were likely present. The donor tested CMV seronegative and was one of the 352 seronegative cohort members. A peripheral blood sample was collected from each donor, and TCR beta sequencing was performed on peripheral blood mononuclear cells. The Qiagen DNeasy Blood Extraction Kit was used to extract genomic DNA from the blood cell samples. From the cysteine through the phenylalanine, the CDR3 covers 14 amino acids. Only the CDR3 DNA stays, 42 bases, in frame from base 1. For CDR1 and CDR2, the germline V gene lists MNHEY and SVGAGI. V loses 6 bases, J loses 1 base, and the germline ends lie 13 bases apart. The library came from the immunoSEQ multiplex PCR assay. For the multiplex PCR, a mixture combining 60 forward primers for TCR Vbeta segments and 13 reverse primers for TCR Jbeta segments was used. The CDR3 region of rearranged TCR beta genes was amplified from genomic DNA with a multiplex PCR assay. On the Illumina HiSeq System, the amplified TCR beta libraries were sequenced as 87-base-pair reads. The study's own analysis went as follows. In a later analysis, some 80 million unique TCR beta chains were counted across the 500 to 850 repertoires, and some 10 million of these chains were shared by at least two donors. A nearest-neighbor algorithm error-corrected the raw reads and collapsed the reads into unique sequences, merging closely related sequences to remove PCR and sequencing errors. CDR3 sequences were aligned to IMGT reference sequences to assign V, D and J gene segments. For a sequence to be retained, a match of at least six nucleotides was required to both a V gene segment and a J gene segment. Rearrangements were classified as productive when the CDR3 lacked stop codons and remained in frame with V and J, and all other rearrangements were classified as non-productive. Following IMGT convention, CDR3 was defined as the stretch from the second conserved V-encoded cysteine up to the conserved J-encoded phenylalanine. The earlier analysis of a few hundred of the donors excluded any sequence lacking an unambiguous match to a single V gene segment. In an earlier analysis of several hundred of the donors, V segments were called functional above 56.7% productive rearrangements and were called segregating when the between-donor standard deviation exceeded 5%. A statistical classification framework was built for diagnosing cytomegalovirus status from the catalog of TCR beta chain sequences. In a later analysis, V and J genes were assigned by comparing TCR nucleotide sequences against IMGT/GENE-DB human TR gene sequences. In a later analysis, CDR3 sequences and most-parsimonious VDJ recombination scenarios were assigned using the TCRdist pipeline. In a later analysis, every TCR beta chain was defined by the combination of its CDR3 amino acid sequence and its V-gene family, and reads without a unique V-gene family were dropped. As a way to deal with suspected cross-contamination and a sequencing artifact, a later analysis dropped 450 to 700 nucleotide sequences that were highly shared and had low generation probability. For each public chain, a later analysis derived a clonal expansion index from normalized ranks of inferred template counts within each repertoire. In a later analysis, generation probabilities were computed using a VDJ recombination model fitted to out-of-frame rearrangements, and the results were checked against IGoR. A later analysis scored TCR-TCR, TCR-HLA and TCR-CMV co-occurrence with hypergeometric tests, applying a repertoire-size bias correction to TCR pairs. In a later analysis, false discovery rates were estimated by permuting HLA or CMV assignments 20 times. In a later analysis, co-occurring TCRs were grouped with DBSCAN, and TCRdist sequence similarity was added when clustering was performed within HLA-allele-positive subsets. Repertoires with fewer than 30,000 or more than 120,000 public chains were left out of co-occurrence clustering, as were a handful of repertoires with anomalous nucleotide sharing. The table comes from immuneACCESS by way of TCRdb, which keeps in-frame sequences with V and J called. Part of the clones is missing from these tables; in studies checked, under half for an unresolved V gene and the rest for unknown reasons. From that table come the V and J calls and clone size; the DNA was used to work out D and trimming. The sample contains some 180,000 clones, over 75% of them found a single time. The ten largest clones represent about 0.24% of the sample.

The chain joins TRBV6-5 to TRBJ2-7; 5 matching bases give a weak D call of TRBD2. The source is a girl less than two years old in good health and CMV-seronegative. Sequencing was carried out using PBMCs. The sequenced DNA is TGTGCCAGCAGCCCAGGAGGTGGGTCCTACGAGCAGTACTTC. It specifies CASSPGGGSYEQYF.